These 9 T cell receptor beta chains originate from one sample sequenced in a study of regulatory T cells in long-lasting Graves disease. The time point is: persistent/refractory GD, antithyroid drugs over 5 years with positive TRAb. The TCR library was made from RNA extracted from PBMCs. For TCR beta, libraries came from iRepertoire HTBI primers and Arm-PCR of CDR3 regions. TCRdb ran MiXCR on the multiplex PCR reads and lists one entry per CDR3 protein. The table lists some 470,000 distinct CDR3 sequences, roughly a fifth of them singletons. The source material was peripheral blood mononuclear cells (PBMCs), sampled when the disease was refractory, from a patient treated with antithyroid drugs. The receptors shown here come from a female donor with Graves disease.

The chain is built from TRBV5-4 and TRBJ2-7; perhaps TRBD2 as D (6 bases). This CDR3 has 16 amino acids. Germline loops: CDR1 SGHNT, CDR2 YYREEE (reference sequence). V lost 4 bases, J lost 0 bases, and 17 bases lay in between. Here the CDR3 reads CASSHQGGAHSYEQYF. The DNA of the CDR3 is TGTGCCAGCAGCCATCAAGGAGGGGCACACTCCTACGAGCAGTACTTC.

This clonotype showed up many times. This chain links TRBV29-1 with TRBJ1-2, with 8 bases matching TRBD1. The ends lost 6 bases at V and 9 bases at J; junction bases unmatched: 6. Germline CDR1 and CDR2: SQVTM and ANQGSEA. The length of the CDR3 is 11 residues. CDR3 loop: CSVSGQGSYTF. As DNA, the CDR3 is TGCAGCGTCTCAGGACAGGGAAGCTACACCTTC.

This clonotype has a count of ten or more. This sequence joins TRBV30 and TRBJ1-1, with a weak D call TRBD1 (6 bases). The germline CDR1 and CDR2 sequences are GTSNPN and SVGIG (reference sequence). V was cut by 3 bases and J by 4 bases, with 12 bases left in between. CDR3 size: 13 residues. DNA of the CDR3: TGTGCCTGGAGAGGACAGTCTTCCACTGAAGCTTTCTTT. Encoded protein: CAWRGQSSTEAFF.

This clonotype was seen repeatedly, ten times or more. This sequence joins TRBV29-1 and TRBJ2-5; 7 nucleotides match TRBD1. J was trimmed by 1 base and V by 7 bases; bases with no gene match: 6. Per the germline V gene, CDR1 is SQVTM and CDR2 is ANQGSEA. This CDR3 comprises 13 residues. The CDR3 here is CSADRATQETQYF. CDR3 nucleotides: TGCAGCGCCGACAGGGCTACCCAAGAGACCCAGTACTTC.

This chain joins TRBV3-1 and TRBJ2-5, with 9 bases matching TRBD2. V was clipped by 6 bases and J by 3 bases; unmatched bases: 5. The CDR3 extends over 14 amino acids. The V gene's germline CDR1 is LGHDT and CDR2 YNNKEL (reference sequence). The CDR3 bases are TGTGCCAGCAGACCCGGGACTAGCAAAGAGACCCAGTACTTC. This sequence encodes CASRPGTSKETQYF.

This clonotype was counted at least ten times. This sequence joins TRBV20-1 and TRBJ2-7, with no clear D. The CDR3 runs 13 residues. Germline V gene lookup returns CDR1 DFQATT and CDR2 SNEGSKA (reference sequence). V lost 0 bases and J lost 1, with 7 bases in between. The CDR3 sequence: CSARDSKSYEQYF. As DNA, the CDR3 is TGCAGTGCTAGAGACAGTAAGTCCTACGAGCAGTACTTC.

This chain joins TRBV30 and TRBJ1-6, with a tentative D call TRBD1 (5 bases). Trimming stripped 4 bases from V and 7 bases from J, with 11 bases between. The germline V gene has CDR1 GTSNPN and CDR2 SVGIG (reference sequence). This CDR3 is 13 amino acids long. The CDR3 loop is CAWNRDPNSPLHF. CDR3 DNA: TGTGCCTGGAATCGGGACCCAAATTCACCCCTCCACTTT.

In its sample, this clonotype was seen many times. The gene calls are TRBV28 and TRBJ2-7; no firm D call. CDR3 size: 11 residues. Looked up from germline, CDR1 is MDHEN and CDR2 is SYDVKM. With 3 bases removed from V and 7 bases from J, the gap between germline ends came to 7 bases. The DNA of the CDR3 is TGTGCCAGCAGTTTCTCTCGGGAGCAGTACTTC. It translates to CASSFSREQYF.

V and J are TRBV27 and TRBJ2-7; D unclear. The V gene lost 3 bases and the J gene lost 2 bases, with 8 bases spanning the gap. The CDR3 runs to 13 residues. Germline CDR1 MNHEY, CDR2 SMNVEV (reference sequence). CDR3 DNA: TGTGCCAGCAGTTTCCGTTTCGCCTACGAGCAGTACTTC. This gives the protein CASSFRFAYEQYF.